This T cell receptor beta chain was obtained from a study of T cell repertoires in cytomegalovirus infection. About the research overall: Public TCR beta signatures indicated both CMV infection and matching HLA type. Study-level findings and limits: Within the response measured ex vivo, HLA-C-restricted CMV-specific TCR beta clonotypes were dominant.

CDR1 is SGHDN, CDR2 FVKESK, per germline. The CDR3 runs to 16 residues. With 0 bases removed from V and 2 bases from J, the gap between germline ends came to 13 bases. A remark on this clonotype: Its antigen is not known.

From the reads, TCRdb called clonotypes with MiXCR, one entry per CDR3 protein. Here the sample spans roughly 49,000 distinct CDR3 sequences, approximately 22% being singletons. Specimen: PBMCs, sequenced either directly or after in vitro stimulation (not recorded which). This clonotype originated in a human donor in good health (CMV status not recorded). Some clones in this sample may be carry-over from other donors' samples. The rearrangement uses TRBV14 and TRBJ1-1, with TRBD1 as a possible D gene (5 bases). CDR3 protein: CASSQDPWGRNTEAFF. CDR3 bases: TGTGCCAGCAGCCAAGATCCCTGGGGCCGCAACACTGAAGCTTTCTTT.